A single sample gave rise to the 15 T cell receptor beta chains below, sequenced in a study of CD8 T cells in ankylosing spondylitis. TCRdb reprocessed the 5' RACE reads via MiXCR and lists one record per CDR3 protein. The data show hundreds of thousands of distinct CDR3 sequences, with approximately 12% seen just once and just over 0.5% held by the top ten. No antigen has been identified for these receptors. Study findings and constraints: In ankylosing spondylitis blood, a motif of roughly 8 highly homologous TCR beta variants appeared characteristic.

The specimen was blood, either unsorted or a sorted T cell fraction (not recorded which). All receptors come from a male donor with ankylosing spondylitis.

The gene calls are TRBV20-1 and TRBJ2-1; D is unresolved. V was shortened by 4 bases and J by 10 bases, with 11 bases between the two germline ends. This CDR3 has 11 amino acids. CDR1 is DFQATT, CDR2 SNEGSKA, per germline (reference sequence). CDR3 nucleotides: TGCAGTGCTACTAAGTCTTGGGAGCAGTTCTTC. Protein sequence: CSATKSWEQFF.

The genes are TRBV28 and TRBJ1-1; D gene uncertain. Germline values: CDR1 MDHEN, CDR2 SYDVKM. CDR3 length equals 14 residues. V lost 6 bases and J lost 4, with 15 bases in between. For the CDR3, the DNA is TGTGCCAGCAGCCTCCGAGGCTCTTTCACTGAAGCTTTCTTT. It yields the protein CASSLRGSFTEAFF.

This clonotype was seen more than once but under ten times. The V call is TRBV25-1, the J call TRBJ1-2; TRBD1 aligns across 8 bases. The germline V gene encodes CDR1 MGHDK and CDR2 SYGVNS. This CDR3 contains 13 residues. V lost 6 bases, J lost 2 bases, and 2 bases stayed unmatched. The CDR3 region has the DNA TGTGCCAGCAGGGACAGGGTGAACTATGGCTACACCTTC. Translated, it gives CASRDRVNYGYTF.

This clonotype has a count of ten or more. CDR3: CASSPRGGTEAFF. In DNA, the CDR3 is TGTGCCAGCAGTCCCAGGGGAGGGACTGAAGCTTTCTTT. The chain recombines TRBV7-9 with TRBJ1-1; perhaps TRBD1 as D (6 bases). CDR1 is SEHNR, CDR2 FQNEAQ, per germline (reference sequence). CDR3 length: 13 residues. Trimming removed 6 bases at V and 5 bases at J, with 13 bases between.

The rearrangement joins TRBV20-1 to TRBJ2-6; maybe TRBD1 (6 bases). Germline-derived CDR1 and CDR2 are DFQATT and SNEGSKA (reference sequence). The CDR3 sequence is 15 residues long. V was cut by 8 bases and J by 2 bases, with 16 bases left in between. This CDR3 is CSPHSTGTGANVLTF. The CDR3 DNA follows: TGCAGTCCACACTCCACAGGGACTGGGGCCAACGTCCTGACTTTC.

There are many counts of this clonotype. The chain employs TRBV7-2 and TRBJ2-1; D not resolved. CDR1 is SGHTA, CDR2 FQGNSA, per germline. V gave up 6 bases and J gave up 4 bases, with 13 bases separating them. The CDR3 is made up of 14 amino acids. The CDR3 region has the DNA TGTGCCAGCAGTCTTTATAGGGAATACAATGAGCAGTTCTTC. Translation: CASSLYREYNEQFF.

This clonotype was counted ten times or more. The V and J genes are TRBV29-1 and TRBJ2-5; no firm D call. The CDR3 sequence is 13 residues long. CDR1 and CDR2 (germline): SQVTM, ANQGSEA. Trimming cost V 4 bases and J 5 bases, with 14 bases left between them. The CDR3 region has the DNA TGCAGCGTTGGCGGCAGCCTTCGGGAGACCCAGTACTTC. It specifies CSVGGSLRETQYF.

The J gene is TRBJ2-5, the V gene TRBV4-2; D call uncertain. V was cut by 1 base and J by 4 bases, with 10 bases left in between. The CDR3 consists of 14 residues. Germline CDR1 reads LGHNA; CDR2 reads YNFKEQ. The DNA for the CDR3 is TGTGCCAGCAGCCAAGGAATTTGGGGAGAGACCCAGTACTTC. It is translated as CASSQGIWGETQYF.

This clonotype was observed a few times. The V and J genes are TRBV27 and TRBJ1-5, with a possible D match to TRBD1 (6 bases). This CDR3 region has 13 residues. Germline lookup yields CDR1 MNHEY and CDR2 SMNVEV (reference sequence). V lost 5 bases and J 6 bases, leaving 11 bases between the germline ends. The chain's CDR3 is CASSKGQPQPQHF. The CDR3 DNA reads TGTGCCAGCAGTAAAGGACAGCCTCAGCCCCAGCATTTT.

The table lists this clonotype with a few counts. The chain links TRBV20-1 to TRBJ1-2, with D unresolved. This CDR3 has 12 residues. Trimming removed 3 bases from V and 4 bases from J, with 9 bases in between. Germline V gene lookup returns CDR1 DFQATT and CDR2 SNEGSKA (reference sequence). CDR3 in DNA: TGCAGTGCTAGGGAGGACGCCTATGGCTACACCTTC. It encodes CSAREDAYGYTF.

This chain uses TRBV30 with TRBJ2-5; 7 nucleotides match TRBD2. Looked up from germline, CDR1 is GTSNPN and CDR2 is SVGIG (reference sequence). V gave up 0 bases and J gave up 9 bases; unmatched junction bases: 13. The CDR3 is made up of 15 amino acids. The CDR3 here is CAWSVLGGGDWSQYF. The CDR3 coding sequence is TGTGCCTGGAGTGTACTTGGCGGGGGTGATTGGTCCCAGTACTTC.

The chain carries TRBV6-5 and TRBJ1-2, with D unclear. V was pared by 0 bases and J by 4 bases, with 15 bases between. There are 16 residues in the CDR3. Germline CDR1 is MNHEY and CDR2 is SVGAGI. CDR3 in DNA: TGTGCCAGCAGTTACTCGACGACAATATGGGGCTATGGCTACACCTTC. It is translated as CASSYSTTIWGYGYTF.

The CDR3 coding sequence is TGTGCCAGCAGCTCGAGGACAGGAGCAGGCGAGCAGTACTTC. It translates to CASSSRTGAGEQYF. The chain uses TRBV9 and TRBJ2-7; 7 bases map to TRBD1. With 4 bases clipped from V and 6 bases from J, the junction kept 10 bases outside the gene matches. Germline CDR1 is SGDLS and CDR2 is YYNGEE. This CDR3 spans 14 amino acids. The entire variable domain, with the rest obtained from reference TRBV9 and TRBJ2-7, is as follows: DSGVTQTPKHLITATGQRVTLRCSPRSGDLSVYWYQQSLDQGLQFLIQYYNGEERAKGNILERFSAQQFPDLHSELNLSSLELGDSALYFCASSSRTGAGEQYFGPGTRLTVT.

The sample holds a few counts of this clonotype. V usage is TRBV14 and J usage is TRBJ2-3; no definite D call. Germline assignment: CDR1 SGHDN and CDR2 FVKESK. This CDR3 spans 14 amino acids. Trimming cost V 2 bases and J 2 bases, with 8 bases left between them. The CDR3 DNA follows: TGTGCCAGCAGCCAATACTCTCTCACAGATACGCAGTATTTT. The encoded protein is CASSQYSLTDTQYF.

The chain uses TRBV20-1 and TRBJ1-5; tentative D call: TRBD1 (6 bases). The V gene lost 2 bases and the J gene lost 0 bases, with 8 bases spanning the gap. This CDR3 has 14 amino acids. Germline V gene lookup returns CDR1 DFQATT and CDR2 SNEGSKA (reference sequence). The CDR3 loop is CSARRGISNQPQHF. The CDR3 nucleotides are TGCAGTGCTAGAAGGGGGATTAGCAATCAGCCCCAGCATTTT.